Presented here are 2 T cell receptor beta chains from one specimen sequenced in a study of T cells in women clearing cervical HPV infection. Repertoires were generated with immunoSEQ multiplex PCR, while TCRdb's copy carries only in-frame clones and drops some. In total, the table holds under 45,000 clones. The sequencing sample was made of blood buffy coat. The receptors were sampled from a woman between 18 and 70 years old with a cervical HPV16 infection that either progressed to CIN3+ or cleared (not recorded which).

The CDR3 loop is CASSSLLAGAFTDTQYF. Partial CDR3 DNA: TGCGCCAGCAGCTCTTTACTAGCGGGGGCATTCACAGATACG. The rearrangement uses TRBV5-1 and TRBJ2-3, with 11 bases fitting TRBD2. The CDR3 end lies 3 residues beyond the end of the read and is filled in from the germline J gene. The J segment lost 2 bases and the V segment lost 3 bases, leaving 8 bases of the junction unmatched. CDR1 is SGHRS and CDR2 is YFSETQ in the germline V gene. CDR3 length equals 17 residues. The full variable domain, rest sourced from reference TRBV5-1 and TRBJ2-3, is KAGVTQTPRYLIKTRGQQVTLSCSPISGHRSVSWYQQTPGQGLQFLFEYFSETQRNKGNFPGRFSGRQFSNSRSEMNVSTLELGDSALYLCASSSLLAGAFTDTQYFGPGTRLTVL.

Turning to this clone: The read stops 3 residues short of the end of the CDR3; the missing end is completed from the germline J gene. This chain joins TRBV5-4 and TRBJ2-3; TRBD1 agrees at 8 bases. The CDR3 covers 15 residues. Germline assignment: CDR1 SGHNT and CDR2 YYREEE (reference sequence). V dropped 0 bases and J dropped 5; count of bases not matched to a gene: 5. CDR3 bases read: TGTGCCAGCAGCTTGGGACAGGGGTTGGGAGATACG. It specifies CASSLGQGLGDT. The entire CDR3 reads CASSLGQGLGDTQYF.